Below are 29 T cell receptor beta chains sequenced from a single sample in a study of shared clonotypes between healthy human individuals. The assay was immunoSEQ multiplex PCR, and TCRdb's table has in-frame clones only and misses some. The data show under 1,100,000 clones, roughly 80% seen once. Sequenced input: memory CD4+ T cells sorted from blood. This sample's subset: CD45RA-negative fraction. Source of these receptors: a man between 18 and 29 years old in good health.

This clone was picked up one time. Other DNA sequences in the same sample also yield this CDR3. This chain uses TRBV6-1 with TRBJ2-3; tentatively, D is TRBD1 or TRBD2 (5 bases each). V lost 7 bases, J lost 1 base, and 12 bases lay in between. The CDR3 runs 14 residues. Germline CDR1 MNHNS, CDR2 SASEGT. This chain's CDR3 is CASKRDGGTDTQYF. DNA of the CDR3: TGTGCCAGCAAAAGGGACGGGGGCACAGATACGCAGTATTTT.

This sequence joins TRBV6-6 and TRBJ2-2; 10 positions agree with TRBD2. The germline gives CDR1 MNHNY, CDR2 SVGAGI (reference sequence). The CDR3 runs to 14 residues. With 10 bases clipped from V and 5 bases from J, the junction kept 7 bases outside the gene matches. CDR3 protein: CATRASGRTGELFF. CDR3 DNA sequence: TGTGCCACTAGAGCTAGCGGGAGAACCGGGGAGCTGTTTTTT.

This clone appeared a few times. The rearrangement links TRBV5-4 to TRBJ2-6; D may be TRBD2 (5 bases). The germline V gene has CDR1 SGHNT and CDR2 YYREEE (reference sequence). CDR3 length: 14 amino acids. The CDR3 coding sequence is TGTGCGACACGGCCGGGGTCTGGGGCCAACGTCCTGACTTTC. Amino acid sequence: CATRPGSGANVLTF.

The V gene is TRBV7-8, the J gene TRBJ2-7; 9 bases are shared with TRBD2. The germline gives CDR1 SGHVS, CDR2 FQNEAQ. V shed 5 bases, J shed 1 base, and the junction held 6 bases outside the gene matches. The CDR3 has 15 residues. CDR3 nucleotide sequence: TGTGCCAGCAGCGGTCAGACTAGCGGATCCTACGAGCAGTACTTC. This sequence encodes CASSGQTSGSYEQYF.

V usage is TRBV6-4 and J usage is TRBJ2-3; the D gene is possibly TRBD1 (6 bases). Germline CDR1 reads MRHNA; CDR2 reads SNTAGT. Trimming removed 3 bases at V and 7 bases at J, with 14 bases between. The CDR3 has 14 amino acids. The CDR3 loop is CASSEGQGTHTQYF. The CDR3 DNA reads as TGTGCCAGCAGTGAGGGTCAGGGGACCCATACGCAGTATTTT.

V gene TRBV15 combines with J gene TRBJ2-7; 14 nucleotides match TRBD2. Germline CDR1 reads LNHNV; CDR2 reads YYDKDF (reference sequence). The CDR3 extends over 18 amino acids. V was clipped by 0 bases and J by 1 base; unmatched bases: 5. The CDR3 loop reads CATSREGLAGARSYEQYF. As DNA, the CDR3 is TGTGCCACCAGCAGAGAGGGACTAGCGGGGGCGAGATCCTACGAGCAGTACTTC.

The chain has TRBV2 and TRBJ1-1, with unresolved D. Germline V gene data show CDR1 as SNHLY and CDR2 as FYNNEI. The CDR3 runs 15 residues. V was trimmed by 1 base and J by 2 bases, leaving 11 bases between them. CDR3 sequence (DNA): TGTGCCAGCAGTGAAGTCGCCATCTTCAACACTGAAGCTTTCTTT. Protein sequence: CASSEVAIFNTEAFF.

This clone was detected only once. Here the CDR3 reads CASSFSSGGAYEQYF. In DNA, the CDR3 is TGTGCCAGCAGCTTCTCTAGCGGGGGAGCCTACGAGCAGTACTTC. This sequence joins TRBV11-3 and TRBJ2-7; 10 bases map to TRBD2. Germline V gene lookup returns CDR1 SGHNT and CDR2 YENEEA. This CDR3 region has 15 residues. After removal of 3 bases from V and 2 bases from J, the junction contained 4 bases not matched to a gene. The variable domain in full, completed from reference TRBV11-3 and TRBJ2-7, reads EAGVVQSPRYKIIEKKQPVAFWCNPISGHNTLYWYLQNLGQGPELLIRYENEEAVDDSQLPKDRFSAERLKGVDSTLKIQPAELGDSAVYLCASSFSSGGAYEQYFGPGTRLTVT.

For this clone: The junction shows a germline mismatch at one end, possibly a read error. The chain employs TRBV7-7 and TRBJ2-2; 8 positions match TRBD1. The V gene's germline CDR1 is SSHAT and CDR2 FNYEAQ (reference sequence). The CDR3 loop spans 14 amino acids. CDR3 residues: CASSRGQDTGELFF. DNA of the CDR3: TGTGCTAGCAGCCGGGGACAGGACACCGGGGAGCTGTTTTTT. Full variable domain (outside the CDR3, taken from reference TRBV7-7 and TRBJ2-2): GAGVSQSPRYKVTKRGQDVTLRCDPISSHATLYWYQQALGQGPEFLTYFNYEAQPDKSGLPSDRFSAERPEGSISTLTIQRTEQRDSAMYRCASSRGQDTGELFFGEGSRLTVL.

The genes are TRBV5-1 and TRBJ2-1; 11 positions agree with TRBD2. CDR3 size: 17 residues. The germline V gene has CDR1 SGHRS and CDR2 YFSETQ. V shed 4 bases, J shed 0 bases, and the junction held 6 bases outside the gene matches. Written as DNA, the CDR3 is TGCGCCAGCAGCCCGGGACTAGCGGAGCACTCCTACAATGAGCAGTTCTTC. Its protein is CASSPGLAEHSYNEQFF. Complete variable domain (other parts from reference TRBV5-1 and TRBJ2-1): KAGVTQTPRYLIKTRGQQVTLSCSPISGHRSVSWYQQTPGQGLQFLFEYFSETQRNKGNFPGRFSGRQFSNSRSEMNVSTLELGDSALYLCASSPGLAEHSYNEQFFGPGTRLTVL.

This clone was observed a handful of times. V is TRBV6-6 and J is TRBJ2-3, with 7 bases fitting TRBD2. The CDR3 consists of 14 residues. The germline CDR1 and CDR2 sequences are MNHNY and SVGAGI (reference sequence). V trimming: 10 bases; J trimming: 2 bases; junction bases outside the gene matches: 9. The CDR3 sequence: CATQWGGNTDTQYF. In DNA, the CDR3 is TGTGCCACCCAATGGGGGGGGAACACAGATACGCAGTATTTT.

The gene calls are TRBV6-6 and TRBJ2-7; possibly TRBD1 for D (6 bases). V was trimmed by 6 bases and J by 3 bases, leaving 12 bases between them. Germline CDR1 MNHNY, CDR2 SVGAGI (reference sequence). This CDR3 is built from 13 residues. CDR3 protein: CASRRDTNYEQYF. For the CDR3, the DNA is TGTGCCAGCAGAAGGGACACAAACTACGAGCAGTACTTC.

The rearrangement uses TRBV18 and TRBJ2-1; 13 nucleotides agree with TRBD2. CDR1 and CDR2 from the germline V gene are KGHSH and LQKENI. The CDR3 is made up of 15 amino acids. The V gene end was trimmed by 3 bases and the J gene end by 6 bases; junction bases not matched to a gene: 2. CDR3 DNA sequence: TGTGCCAGCTCACCGGGACTAGCGGGAATCAATGAGCAGTTCTTC. It codes for CASSPGLAGINEQFF.

For this clone: One end of the junction varies from germline; a read error may be responsible. This chain connects TRBV5-6 to TRBJ1-1; D gene unclear. This CDR3 is 13 amino acids long. CDR1 SGHDT and CDR2 YYEEEE come from the germline V gene. CDR3 DNA sequence: TGTGCCAGCACCTTGGCGACGAACACTGAAGCTTTCTTT. Residues: CASTLATNTEAFF.

The chain uses TRBV4-1 and TRBJ1-2; 9 positions agree with TRBD1. The CDR3 is 15 amino acids. Losses at the gene ends were 3 bases for V and 5 bases for J; bases not matched to a gene: 7. The germline gives CDR1 MGHRA, CDR2 YSYEKL. The CDR3 is CASSQEDRGNYGYTF. CDR3 bases: TGCGCCAGCAGCCAGGAGGACAGGGGCAATTATGGCTACACCTTC.

J is TRBJ1-1 and V is TRBV12-5, with 12 positions matching TRBD1. Trimming took 4 bases from V and 1 from J; bases not matched to a gene: 16. The CDR3 runs to 20 residues. Germline loops: CDR1 LGHNT, CDR2 FRNRAP. The CDR3 loop reads CASGWTGQGASKATNTEAFF. CDR3 coding DNA: TGTGCTAGTGGTTGGACGGGACAGGGGGCGTCTAAGGCCACGAACACTGAAGCTTTCTTT.

This clone was detected many times. J is TRBJ1-1 and V is TRBV29-1; no clear D. The V end was cut by 6 bases, the J end by 2 bases, with 16 bases between. Germline CDR1 reads SQVTM; CDR2 reads ANQGSEA. The CDR3 has 14 amino acids. CDR3 sequence reads: CSVGFLAQNTEAFF. In DNA, the CDR3 is TGCAGCGTGGGATTCTTGGCCCAAAACACTGAAGCTTTCTTT.

V gene TRBV9 combines with J gene TRBJ1-5; TRBD1 might be the D (5 bases). Germline V lookup: CDR1 SGDLS, CDR2 YYNGEE. There are 15 residues in the CDR3. The V end lost 0 bases, the J end lost 7 bases, and 14 bases lay between the germline ends. Written as DNA, the CDR3 is TGTGCCAGCAGCGTAGGAGCGGGGGACGCACAGCCCCAGCATTTT. As protein: CASSVGAGDAQPQHF.

The rearrangement uses TRBV4-3 and TRBJ2-5; TRBD2 matches 9 bases. Trimming took 0 bases from V and 5 from J; bases not matched to a gene: 13. Germline CDR1 and CDR2: LGHNA and YSLEER. The CDR3 extends over 18 amino acids. CDR3 bases: TGCGCCAGCAGCCAAGAAAGGGGTGCTAGCGGGACGGGGGAGACCCAGTACTTC. Its translation is CASSQERGASGTGETQYF.

This clone was seen at least ten times. This rearrangement joins TRBV7-8 to TRBJ1-6; D is unclear. Germline V gene data show CDR1 as SGHVS and CDR2 as FQNEAQ. The CDR3 consists of 15 residues. V was clipped by 2 bases and J by 9 bases, with 14 bases between them. The CDR3 protein is CASSLTGASGSPLHF. CDR3 DNA: TGTGCCAGCAGCTTAACGGGAGCCAGCGGTTCACCCCTCCACTTT.

On this clone itself: The junction departs from the called germline gene at one end, perhaps through a read error. V and J are TRBV11-2 and TRBJ1-5; D remains unclear. Germline values: CDR1 SGHAT, CDR2 FQNNGV. This CDR3 is built from 15 residues. Here the CDR3 DNA reads TGCGCCAGCAGCCAAGAATTTTCAGAAATCAGGCCCCAGCATTTT. It yields the protein CASSQEFSEIRPQHF.

The rearrangement joins TRBV19 to TRBJ2-1, with a weak D call TRBD1 (5 bases). CDR1 LNHDA and CDR2 SQIVND come from the germline V gene (reference sequence). The CDR3 sequence is 15 residues long. Deletions cut 2 bases from V and 4 bases from J, with 12 bases between. CDR3 DNA: TGTGCCAGTAGTATACAGGACACTTCGTACAATGAGCAGTTCTTC. It yields the protein CASSIQDTSYNEQFF.

In nucleotides, the CDR3 is TGTGCCAGCAGCACCGGGACACATGCCTACGAGCAGTACTTC. Translation gives CASSTGTHAYEQYF. The chain couples TRBV7-2 to TRBJ2-7; the D gene is possibly TRBD1 (6 bases). Germline V gene lookup returns CDR1 SGHTA and CDR2 FQGNSA. The CDR3 covers 14 residues. V shed 5 bases and J shed 2 bases, with 13 bases lying between them.

As regards this clone: This clone may be a read error of a much larger clone one base away. The chain combines TRBV6-6 with TRBJ2-1; D gene unclear. Trimming left V 7 bases short and J 3 bases short, with 4 bases between. The CDR3 extends over 11 amino acids. The germline V gene has CDR1 MNHNY and CDR2 SVGAGI (reference sequence). The CDR3: CASNLYNEQFF. CDR3 bases: TGTGCCAGCAACCTCTACAATGAGCAGTTCTTC.

J is TRBJ1-2 and V is TRBV5-6; D uncertain. CDR1 and CDR2 (germline): SGHDT, YYEEEE. V was trimmed by 0 bases and J by 4 bases, leaving 7 bases between them. This CDR3 spans 13 amino acids. The CDR3 nucleotides read TGTGCCAGCAGCTTGGGCCAGTCCTATGGCTACACCTTC. Protein product: CASSLGQSYGYTF. The full variable domain, rest sourced from reference TRBV5-6 and TRBJ1-2, is DAGVTQSPTHLIKTRGQQVTLRCSPKSGHDTVSWYQQALGQGPQFIFQYYEEEERQRGNFPDRFSGHQFPNYSSELNVNALLLGDSALYLCASSLGQSYGYTFGSGTRLTVV.

This chain uses TRBV6-6 with TRBJ1-4; maybe TRBD1 (5 bases). V shed 2 bases and J shed 9 bases, with 10 bases lying between them. CDR1 is MNHNY and CDR2 is SVGAGI in the germline V gene (reference sequence). The CDR3 loop spans 13 amino acids. This CDR3 reads CASSYPSDKKLFF. The CDR3 DNA reads TGTGCCAGCAGTTACCCCTCGGACAAAAAACTGTTTTTT.

The sample holds many counts of this clone. This sample includes further DNA sequences coding for the same CDR3. The J gene is TRBJ1-2, the V gene TRBV6-1; 7 nucleotides agree with TRBD1. CDR1 is MNHNS, CDR2 SASEGT, per germline. The V segment lost 1 base and the J segment 4 bases; nucleotides outside the gene matches: 3. The CDR3 runs 14 residues. The CDR3 loop reads CASSEEAGGYGYTF. DNA for the CDR3: TGTGCCAGCAGTGAAGAGGCAGGGGGCTATGGCTACACCTTC.

The chain carries TRBV7-2 and TRBJ1-1; D gene uncertain. The CDR3 is 14 residues long. The V and J ends lost 3 bases and 4 bases respectively, with 12 bases between them. Looked up from germline, CDR1 is SGHTA and CDR2 is FQGNSA. The CDR3 is CASSFSREATEAFF. DNA of the CDR3: TGTGCCAGCAGCTTCTCTAGGGAGGCCACTGAAGCTTTCTTT.

The chain carries TRBV27 and TRBJ2-3, with 10 bases that match TRBD2. Germline CDR1 is MNHEY and CDR2 is SMNVEV (reference sequence). The J segment lost 4 bases and the V segment lost 3 bases, leaving 7 bases of the junction unmatched. This CDR3 contains 16 residues. The CDR3 DNA sequence: TGTGCCAGCAGTTTTCGGGCTAGCGGGAGACCAGATACGCAGTATTTT. It translates to CASSFRASGRPDTQYF.